Sequencing of this T cell receptor (beta chain) was carried out in a study of blood T cell repertoires in COVID-19. Study-level background: Samples taken during acute and convalescent COVID-19 were collected in the United States, Italy and Spain. The cDNA or gDNA used as material had been derived from T cells, B-cell-depleted T cells, or PBMCs.

Per the original data handling: Amplification of reference gene primers provided the estimated nucleated cell counts. Using immunoSEQ multiplex PCR, the repertoire was profiled, and TCRdb retains in-frame clones only, with some absent. The DNA was the basis for D and trimming; V, J and clone size are from that table. The table shows about 59,000 clones, with 70% to 80% occurring only once. Sequencing was done on a sample of peripheral blood. This receptor was identified in a man between 60 and 75 years old with acute or convalescent COVID-19.

Written as DNA, the CDR3 is TGTGCCAGCTCACTTTGGACGGGGGAGTATGGCTACACCTTC. Translating it yields CASSLWTGEYGYTF. The gene calls are TRBV18 and TRBJ1-2, with D tentatively TRBD1 (5 bases). CDR3 length equals 14 residues. The germline gives CDR1 KGHSH, CDR2 LQKENI. Trimming shortened V by 4 bases and J by 5 bases, and 14 bases separated the two germline ends.